This T cell receptor (beta chain) was captured in a study of identical twins. Trimming shortened V by 2 bases and J by 2 bases, and 8 bases separated the two germline ends. CDR1 is LGHNA, CDR2 YNFKEQ, per germline. The CDR3 has 14 residues. The table lists this clonotype with many counts. No antigen is known for it. The authors used template switching to add a universal primer site and gave cDNA unique molecular identifiers. TCRdb re-analysed the 5' RACE reads in MiXCR, keeping a single row per CDR3 protein. The data contain 150,000 or so distinct CDR3 sequences, around 3.5% of them singletons. Study-level points and caveats: Researchers reported weaker excess twin sharing in beta out-of-frame sequences.

The TCR comes from a man aged 18-30 years in good health. The V call is TRBV4-2, the J call TRBJ2-3; D not certain. Sequencing was done on a sample of memory T cells sorted from blood. The DNA for the CDR3 is TGTGCCAGCAGCCAAATTTTCCCCACAGATACGCAGTATTTT. Translating it yields CASSQIFPTDTQYF.